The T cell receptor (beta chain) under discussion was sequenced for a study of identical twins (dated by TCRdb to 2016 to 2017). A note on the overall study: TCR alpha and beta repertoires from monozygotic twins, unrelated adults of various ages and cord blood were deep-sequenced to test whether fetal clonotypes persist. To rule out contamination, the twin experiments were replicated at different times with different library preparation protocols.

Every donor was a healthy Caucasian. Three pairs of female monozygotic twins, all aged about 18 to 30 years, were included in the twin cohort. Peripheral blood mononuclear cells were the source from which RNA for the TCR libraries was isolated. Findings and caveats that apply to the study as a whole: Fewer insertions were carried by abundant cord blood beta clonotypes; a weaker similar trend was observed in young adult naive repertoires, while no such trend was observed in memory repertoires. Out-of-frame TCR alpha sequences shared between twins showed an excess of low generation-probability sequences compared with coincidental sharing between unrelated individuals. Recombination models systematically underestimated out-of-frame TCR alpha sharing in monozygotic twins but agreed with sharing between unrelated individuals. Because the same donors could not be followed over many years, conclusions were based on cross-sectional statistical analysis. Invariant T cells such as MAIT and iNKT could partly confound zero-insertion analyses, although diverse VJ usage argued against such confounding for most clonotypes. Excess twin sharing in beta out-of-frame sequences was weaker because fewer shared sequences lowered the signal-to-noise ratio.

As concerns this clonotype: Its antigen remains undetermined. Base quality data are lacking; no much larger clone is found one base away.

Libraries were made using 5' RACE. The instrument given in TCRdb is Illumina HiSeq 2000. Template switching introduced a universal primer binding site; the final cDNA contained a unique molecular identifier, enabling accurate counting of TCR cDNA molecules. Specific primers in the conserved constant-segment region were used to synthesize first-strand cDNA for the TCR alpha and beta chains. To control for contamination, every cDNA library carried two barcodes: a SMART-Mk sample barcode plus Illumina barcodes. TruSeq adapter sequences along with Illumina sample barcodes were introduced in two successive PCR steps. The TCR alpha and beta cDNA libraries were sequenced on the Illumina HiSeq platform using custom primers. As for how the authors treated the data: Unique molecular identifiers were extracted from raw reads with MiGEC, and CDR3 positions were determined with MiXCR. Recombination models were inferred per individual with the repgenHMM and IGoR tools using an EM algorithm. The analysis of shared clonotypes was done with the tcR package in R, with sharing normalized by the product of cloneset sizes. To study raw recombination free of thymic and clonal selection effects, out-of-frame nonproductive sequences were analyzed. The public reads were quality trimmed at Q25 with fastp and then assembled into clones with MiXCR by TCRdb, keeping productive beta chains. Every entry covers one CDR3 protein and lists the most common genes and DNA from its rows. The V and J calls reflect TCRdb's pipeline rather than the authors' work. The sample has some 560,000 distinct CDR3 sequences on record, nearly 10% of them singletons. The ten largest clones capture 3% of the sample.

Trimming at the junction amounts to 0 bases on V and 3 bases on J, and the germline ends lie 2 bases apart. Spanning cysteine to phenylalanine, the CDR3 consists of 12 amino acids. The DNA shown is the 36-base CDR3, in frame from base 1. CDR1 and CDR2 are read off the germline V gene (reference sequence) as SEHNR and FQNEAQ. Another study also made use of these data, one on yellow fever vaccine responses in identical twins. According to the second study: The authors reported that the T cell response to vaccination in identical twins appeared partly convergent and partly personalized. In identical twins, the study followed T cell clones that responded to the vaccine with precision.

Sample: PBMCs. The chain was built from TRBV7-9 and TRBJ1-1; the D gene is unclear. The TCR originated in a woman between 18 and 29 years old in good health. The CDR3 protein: CASSLAHTEAFF. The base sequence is TGTGCCAGCAGCTTAGCCCACACTGAAGCTTTCTTT.